In its sample, the clone carrying this TCR beta chain ranks as large. Its antigen is unknown. The assay was immunoSEQ multiplex PCR, and TCRdb's table has in-frame clones only and misses some. This sample carries around 40,000 clones, 65% to 80% of them seen once, and the ten largest clones take less than 10%. These data belong to a study of vaccination effects on CD4 cells after COVID-19. Study details: Following the second dose by a median of 72 days, the post-vaccine samples were obtained.

Germline V gives CDR1 MGHRA, CDR2 YSYEKL. CDR3 length: 15 residues. The trim removed 6 bases at V and 5 bases at J, leaving 10 bases unmatched. An approximately 10-day culture period preceded the isolation of CD4+ T cells. Vaccination of participants consisted of two doses of either the BNT162b2 or mRNA-1273 vaccine. The V call is TRBV4-1, the J call TRBJ1-3; TRBD1 aligns across 7 bases. This TCR was recovered from a human donor who received a COVID-19 vaccine. Sequenced here: CD4+ T cells from PBMCs cultured without peptide, sampled after COVID-19 vaccination. The DNA of the CDR3 is TGCGCCAGCAGACCCGACAGGGACCCACGAAACACCATATATTTT. It is translated as CASRPDRDPRNTIYF.